The 5 T cell receptor beta chains in this list originate from one sample, sequenced in a study of blood T cells in healthy people across ages (dated by TCRdb to between 2015 and 2016). The method was 5' RACE. The sequencing machine was an Illumina HiSeq 2500. A second roughly 6 to 11 cycle PCR used a sample-barcoded 5' primer and a J-beta primer mix. TCRdb reanalyzed the raw reads on its own, using fastp at Q25 for trimming and MiXCR for clone calling, and kept in-frame beta chains. CDR3 protein duplicates are merged, each entry listing the most common genes and DNA. Across this sample there are about 930,000 distinct CDR3 sequences, with 25% to 35% seen only once. The ten largest make up roughly 10% of the sample. Another study also made use of these data, one on T cells of mothers and their children.

Sequenced: blood. These receptor sequences come from a woman between 35 and 50 years old in good health.

This clonotype was counted between two and nine times. The V gene is TRBV7-2, the J gene TRBJ1-6; tentatively, D is TRBD1 (6 bases). CDR1 is SGHTA, CDR2 FQGNSA, per germline. The ends were cut back, 1 base at V and 0 bases at J, with 13 bases in the middle. The CDR3 runs to 18 residues. The DNA for the CDR3 is TGTGCCAGCAGCTTAGTGGACAGCAGGAGCTCCTATAATTCACCCCTCCACTTT. This translates into CASSLVDSRSSYNSPLHF.

This clonotype was seen more than once but under ten times. A clone one base away is much larger, so this may be a read error. In DNA, the CDR3 is TGCGCCAGCAGCCAAGCAGGGCGGGGGCAGCCCCAGCATTTT. Its translation is CASSQAGRGQPQHF. The gene calls are TRBV4-1 and TRBJ1-5, with a tentative D call TRBD1 (5 bases). There are 14 residues in the CDR3. Trimming pared 1 base from V and 7 bases from J, leaving 11 bases between. Germline V lookup: CDR1 MGHRA, CDR2 YSYEKL.

This clonotype turned up a few times. The chain employs TRBV28 and TRBJ2-1; 16 nucleotides agree with TRBD2. The CDR3 has 16 residues. Germline lookup yields CDR1 MDHEN and CDR2 SYDVKM. The V and J ends lost 6 bases and 7 bases, in that order; junction bases with no gene match: 6. CDR3 in amino acids: CASRGLAGGLRNEQFF. The CDR3 DNA reads as TGTGCCAGCAGGGGACTAGCGGGGGGGCTTAGGAATGAGCAGTTCTTC.

This clonotype has a handful of counts. The chain links TRBV28 to TRBJ1-1, with D uncertain. This CDR3 has 15 amino acids. Trimming removed 1 base from V and 11 bases from J, with 20 bases in between. Germline V gene sequence: CDR1 MDHEN, CDR2 SYDVKM. CDR3 DNA sequence: TGTGCCAGCAGTTTATACCCCCCGGCAGGTTATATTGCTTTCTTT. Amino acid sequence: CASSLYPPAGYIAFF.

The chain links TRBV19 to TRBJ2-5, with 12 bases lining up with TRBD2. The end of the DNA fits TRBJ2-7 better, so the J call may be wrong. Germline V gives CDR1 LNHDA, CDR2 SQIVND (reference sequence). The CDR3 has 15 amino acids. Here the CDR3 DNA reads TGTGCCAGTAGTATTAGGACTAGCGGGATCCTCGAGCAGTACTTC. Translated: CASSIRTSGILEQYF.